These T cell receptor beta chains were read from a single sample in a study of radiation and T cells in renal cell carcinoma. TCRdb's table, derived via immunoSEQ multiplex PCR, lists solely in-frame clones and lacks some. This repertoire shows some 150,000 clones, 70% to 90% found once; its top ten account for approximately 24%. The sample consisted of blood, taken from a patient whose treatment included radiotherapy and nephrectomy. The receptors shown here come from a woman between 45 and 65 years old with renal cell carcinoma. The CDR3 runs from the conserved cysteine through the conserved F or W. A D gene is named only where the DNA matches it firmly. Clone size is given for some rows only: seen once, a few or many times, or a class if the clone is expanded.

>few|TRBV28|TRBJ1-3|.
CASRAPTRNTIYF
TGTGCCAGCCGGGCCCCAACCCGAAACACCATATATTTT
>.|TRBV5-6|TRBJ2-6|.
CASSVDSLSGANVLTF
TGTGCCAGCAGCGTCGACAGCCTCTCTGGGGCCAACGTCCTGACTTTC
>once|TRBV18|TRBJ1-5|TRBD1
CASSLSGGGNQPQHF
TGTGCCAGCTCACTGTCAGGGGGGGGTAATCAGCCCCAGCATTTT
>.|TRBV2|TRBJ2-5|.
CASSAGRSQETQYF
TGTGCCAGCAGTGCCGGACGTAGCCAAGAGACCCAGTACTTC
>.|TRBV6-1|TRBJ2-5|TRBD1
CASSKGQGHQETQYF
TGTGCCAGCAGTAAAGGACAGGGACACCAAGAGACCCAGTACTTC
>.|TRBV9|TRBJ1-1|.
CASSVGQGTEAFF
TGTGCCAGCAGCGTAGGGCAGGGCACTGAAGCTTTCTTT
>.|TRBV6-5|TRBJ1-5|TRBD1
CASLFDRGNQPQHF
TGTGCCAGCCTGTTCGACAGGGGCAATCAGCCCCAGCATTTT
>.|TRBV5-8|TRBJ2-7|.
CASSLGELRGGQYF
TGTGCCAGCAGCTTGGGCGAGCTTAGGGGTGGGCAGTACTTC
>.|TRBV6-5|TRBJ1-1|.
CASSHPLGYNTEAFF
TGTGCCAGCAGCCACCCTTTGGGATATAACACTGAAGCTTTTTTT
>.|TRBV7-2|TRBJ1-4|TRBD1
CASSVTGGSNEKLFF
TGTGCCAGCAGCGTTACAGGGGGCTCTAATGAAAAACTGTTTTTT
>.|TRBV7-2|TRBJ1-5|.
CASGAGGGHQPQHF
TGTGCCAGCGGAGCCGGCGGGGGGCATCAGCCCCAGCATTTT
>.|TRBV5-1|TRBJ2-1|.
CASSAQGDEQFF
TGCGCCAGCAGCGCCCAGGGAGATGAGCAGTTCTTC